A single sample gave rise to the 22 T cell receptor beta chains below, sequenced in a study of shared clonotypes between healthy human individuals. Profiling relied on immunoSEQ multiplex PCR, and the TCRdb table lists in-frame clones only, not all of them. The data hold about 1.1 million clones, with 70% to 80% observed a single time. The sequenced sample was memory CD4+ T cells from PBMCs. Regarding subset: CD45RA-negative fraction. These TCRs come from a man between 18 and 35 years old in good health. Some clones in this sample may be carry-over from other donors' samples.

The CDR3 region is CASSWSNSGANVLTF. The CDR3 DNA sequence: TGCGCCAGCAGCTGGAGTAACTCTGGGGCCAACGTCCTGACTTTC. This chain connects TRBV5-1 to TRBJ2-6, with D hard to call. In germline, CDR1 is SGHRS, CDR2 YFSETQ. The CDR3 spans 15 residues. V dropped 3 bases and J dropped 0 bases, with 7 bases sitting between them. Full variable domain (remainder filled in from reference TRBV5-1 and TRBJ2-6): KAGVTQTPRYLIKTRGQQVTLSCSPISGHRSVSWYQQTPGQGLQFLFEYFSETQRNKGNFPGRFSGRQFSNSRSEMNVSTLELGDSALYLCASSWSNSGANVLTFGAGSRLTVL.

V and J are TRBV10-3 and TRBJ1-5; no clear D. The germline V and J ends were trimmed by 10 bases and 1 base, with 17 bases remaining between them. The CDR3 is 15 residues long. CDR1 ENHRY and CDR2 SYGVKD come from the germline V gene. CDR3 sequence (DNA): TGTGCCACCCAGGACCCCGCTGGGAGCAATCAGCCCCAGCATTTT. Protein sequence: CATQDPAGSNQPQHF.

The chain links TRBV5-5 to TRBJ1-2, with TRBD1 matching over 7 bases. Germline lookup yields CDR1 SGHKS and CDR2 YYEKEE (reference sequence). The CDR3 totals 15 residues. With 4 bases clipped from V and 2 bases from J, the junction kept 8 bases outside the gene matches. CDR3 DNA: TGTGCCAGCAGCCCCAGACAGGGCACGAACTATGGCTACACCTTC. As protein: CASSPRQGTNYGYTF.

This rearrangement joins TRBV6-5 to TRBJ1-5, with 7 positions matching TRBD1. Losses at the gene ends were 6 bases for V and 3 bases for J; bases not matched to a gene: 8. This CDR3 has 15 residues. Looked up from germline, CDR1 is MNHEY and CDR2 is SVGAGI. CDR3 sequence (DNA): TGTGCCAGCAGACTCGGACAGGCAACCAATCAGCCCCAGCATTTT. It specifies CASRLGQATNQPQHF.

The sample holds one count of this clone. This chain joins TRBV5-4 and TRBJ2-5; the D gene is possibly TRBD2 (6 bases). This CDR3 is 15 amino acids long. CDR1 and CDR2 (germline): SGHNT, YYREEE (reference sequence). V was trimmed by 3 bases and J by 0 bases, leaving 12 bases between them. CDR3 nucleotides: TGTGCCAGCAGCTGGGTTAGCGGTTACCAAGAGACCCAGTACTTC. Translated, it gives CASSWVSGYQETQYF.

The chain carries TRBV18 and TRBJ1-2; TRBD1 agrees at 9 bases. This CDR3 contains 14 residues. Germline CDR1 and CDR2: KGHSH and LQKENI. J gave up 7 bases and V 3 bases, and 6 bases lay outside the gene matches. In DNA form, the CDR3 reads TGTGCCAGCTCACCGGGACAGGGATTAGCTGGCTACACCTTC. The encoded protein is CASSPGQGLAGYTF.

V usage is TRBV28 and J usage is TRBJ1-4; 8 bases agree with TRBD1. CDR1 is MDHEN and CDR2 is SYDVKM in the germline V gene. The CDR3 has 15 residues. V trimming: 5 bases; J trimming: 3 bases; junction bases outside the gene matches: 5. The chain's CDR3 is CASSIDRGANEKLFF. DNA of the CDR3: TGTGCCAGCAGTATTGACAGGGGCGCTAATGAAAAACTGTTTTTT.

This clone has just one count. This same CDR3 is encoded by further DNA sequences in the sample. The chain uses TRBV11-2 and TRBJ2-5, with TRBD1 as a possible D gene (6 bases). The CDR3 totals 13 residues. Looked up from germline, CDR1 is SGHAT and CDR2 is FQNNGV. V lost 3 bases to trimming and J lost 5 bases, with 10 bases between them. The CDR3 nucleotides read TGTGCCAGCAGCTTGGGGGCCCGCGAGACCCAGTACTTC. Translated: CASSLGARETQYF.

The CDR3 reads CASRDQVGPQHF. The CDR3 bases are TGTGCCAGCAGGGATCAGGTAGGGCCCCAGCATTTT. The chain employs TRBV28 and TRBJ1-5; no reliable D call. The CDR3 is 12 residues long. Germline CDR1 and CDR2: MDHEN and SYDVKM. Trimming took 6 bases from V and 9 from J, leaving 12 bases between them. Variable domain in full (rest from reference TRBV28 and TRBJ1-5): DVKVTQSSRYLVKRTGEKVFLECVQDMDHENMFWYRQDPGLGLRLIYFSYDVKMKEKGDIPEGYSVSREKKERFSLILESASTNQTSMYLCASRDQVGPQHFGDGTRLSIL.

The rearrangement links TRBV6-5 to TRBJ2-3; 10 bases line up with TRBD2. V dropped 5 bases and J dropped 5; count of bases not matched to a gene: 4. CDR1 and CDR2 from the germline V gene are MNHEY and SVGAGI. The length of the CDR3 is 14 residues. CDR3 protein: CASSQAGGKDTQYF. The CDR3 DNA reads TGTGCCAGCAGTCAAGCGGGAGGGAAAGATACGCAGTATTTT.

Here the CDR3 reads CASSPRTGTGTYEQYF. The CDR3 DNA reads TGTGCCAGCAGTCCCCGGACCGGGACAGGGACCTACGAGCAGTACTTC. The V call is TRBV5-6, the J call TRBJ2-7; TRBD1 matches 9 bases. The trim removed 5 bases at V and 2 bases at J, leaving 11 bases unmatched. Germline CDR1 is SGHDT and CDR2 is YYEEEE. The CDR3 is 16 amino acids.

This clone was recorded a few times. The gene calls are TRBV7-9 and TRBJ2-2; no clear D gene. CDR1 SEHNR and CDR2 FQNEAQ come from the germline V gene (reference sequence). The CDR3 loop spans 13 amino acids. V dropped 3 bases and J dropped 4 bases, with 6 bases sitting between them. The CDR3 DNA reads TGTGCCAGCAGCTTGGACGGCACCGGGGAGCTGTTTTTT. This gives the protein CASSLDGTGELFF.

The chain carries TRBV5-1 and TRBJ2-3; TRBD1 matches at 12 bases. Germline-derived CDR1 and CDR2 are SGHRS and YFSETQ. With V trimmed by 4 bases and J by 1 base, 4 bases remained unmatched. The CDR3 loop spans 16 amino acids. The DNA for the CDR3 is TGCGCCAGCAGCCAGGGACAGGGGGCGGGCACAGATACGCAGTATTTT. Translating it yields CASSQGQGAGTDTQYF.

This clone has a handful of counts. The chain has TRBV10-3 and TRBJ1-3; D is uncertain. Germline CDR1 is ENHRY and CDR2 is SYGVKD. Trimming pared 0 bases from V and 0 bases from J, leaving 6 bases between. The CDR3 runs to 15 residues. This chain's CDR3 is CAISESARSGNTIYF. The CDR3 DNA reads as TGTGCCATCAGTGAGTCGGCCCGCTCTGGAAACACCATATATTTT.

The chain's CDR3 is CASSLGRTYEQYF. CDR3 DNA sequence: TGTGCCAGCAGCTTGGGCAGGACCTACGAGCAGTACTTC. This chain links TRBV5-5 with TRBJ2-7; D is ambiguous. The CDR3 is made up of 13 amino acids. Germline V gene lookup returns CDR1 SGHKS and CDR2 YYEKEE (reference sequence). Trimming cost V 0 bases and J 2 bases, with 6 bases left between them.

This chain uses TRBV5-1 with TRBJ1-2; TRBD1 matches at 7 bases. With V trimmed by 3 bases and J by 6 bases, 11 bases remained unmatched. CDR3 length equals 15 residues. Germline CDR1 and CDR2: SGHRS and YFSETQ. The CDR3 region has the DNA TGCGCCAGCAGCTCACAGGGGCGGGATGGGGATGGCTACACCTTC. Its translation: CASSSQGRDGDGYTF.

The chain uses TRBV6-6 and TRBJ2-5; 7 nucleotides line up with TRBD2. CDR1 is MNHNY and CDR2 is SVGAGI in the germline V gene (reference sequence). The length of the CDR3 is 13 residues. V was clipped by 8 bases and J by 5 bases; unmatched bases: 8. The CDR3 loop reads CASAGGGYETQYF. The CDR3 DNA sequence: TGTGCCAGCGCTGGGGGGGGTTATGAGACCCAGTACTTC.

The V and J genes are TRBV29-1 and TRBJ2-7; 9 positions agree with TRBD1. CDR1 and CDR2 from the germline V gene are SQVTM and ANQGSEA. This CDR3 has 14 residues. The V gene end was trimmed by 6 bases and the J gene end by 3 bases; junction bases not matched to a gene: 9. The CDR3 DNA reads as TGCAGCGTCATACCGGGACAGGGAAACTACGAGCAGTACTTC. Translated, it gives CSVIPGQGNYEQYF.

CDR3 sequence (DNA): TGTGCCAGCAGCACAGGCTCCTACAATGAGCAGTTCTTC. Translation: CASSTGSYNEQFF. The chain recombines TRBV5-4 with TRBJ2-1; weak D call: TRBD1 (5 bases). The length of the CDR3 is 13 residues. V was shortened by 4 bases and J by 0 bases, with 5 bases between the two germline ends. Looked up from germline, CDR1 is SGHNT and CDR2 is YYREEE (reference sequence).

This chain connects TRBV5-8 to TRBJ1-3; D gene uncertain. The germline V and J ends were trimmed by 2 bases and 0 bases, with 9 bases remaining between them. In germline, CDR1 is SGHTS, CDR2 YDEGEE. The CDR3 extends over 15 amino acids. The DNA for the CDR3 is TGTGCCAGCAGCTTCAGAGGAGCCTCTGGAAACACCATATATTTT. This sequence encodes CASSFRGASGNTIYF.

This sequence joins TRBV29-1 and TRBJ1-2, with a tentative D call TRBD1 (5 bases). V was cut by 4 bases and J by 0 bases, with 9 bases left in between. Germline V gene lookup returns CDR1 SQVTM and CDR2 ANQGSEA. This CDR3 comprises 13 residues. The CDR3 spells CSVVGVANYGYTF. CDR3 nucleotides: TGCAGCGTTGTGGGGGTCGCTAACTATGGCTACACCTTC. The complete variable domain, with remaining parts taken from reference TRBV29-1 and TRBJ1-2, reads SAVISQKPSRDICQRGTSLTIQCQVDSQVTMMFWYRQQPGQSLTLIATANQGSEATYESGFVIDKFPISRPNLTFSTLTVSNMSPEDSSIYLCSVVGVANYGYTFGSGTRLTVV.

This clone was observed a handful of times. CDR3 amino acids: CASSIFTDTQYF. CDR3 DNA sequence: TGTGCCAGCAGTATCTTCACAGATACGCAGTATTTT. The genes are TRBV25-1 and TRBJ2-3; no clear D gene. Germline CDR1 MGHDK, CDR2 SYGVNS. Trimming cost V 5 bases and J 2 bases, with 5 bases left between them. This CDR3 is built from 12 residues. Based on the CDR3 plus reference TRBV25-1 and TRBJ2-3, the full variable domain is EADIYQTPRYLVIGTGKKITLECSQTMGHDKMYWYQQDPGMELHLIHYSYGVNSTEKGDLSSESTVSRIRTEHFPLTLESARPSHTSQYLCASSIFTDTQYFGPGTRLTVL.